This T cell receptor beta chain was sequenced during a study of T cells after yellow fever vaccination. At the level of the study: The SMART-Seq v4 Ultra Low Input method served to prepare the low-cell-number fractions.

Study results and caveats: Booster samples showed a return of most primary-vaccination clones (roughly 96% CD4, 85% to 90% CD8).

With V trimmed by 6 bases and J by 5 bases, 9 bases remained unmatched. This CDR3 has 16 residues. There are a few counts of this clonotype. No antigen is known for it. 5'RACE template switching generated TCR cDNA, adding a universal primer site and UMIs. TCRdb re-analysed the 5' RACE reads in MiXCR, keeping a single row per CDR3 protein. The sample has around 590,000 distinct CDR3 sequences; more than 9% are singletons. The material sequenced was PBMCs, taken on the day of the yellow fever booster vaccination. This clonotype was sampled from a man aged 25 to 45 who received the YFV17D yellow fever vaccine. The chain recombines TRBV12-3 or TRBV12-4 with TRBJ2-1; TRBD2 agrees at 11 bases. The CDR3, as DNA: TGTGCCAGCAGCTACGCGGCTAGCGGGAGGAACAATGAGCAGTTCTTC. Translation: CASSYAASGRNNEQFF.